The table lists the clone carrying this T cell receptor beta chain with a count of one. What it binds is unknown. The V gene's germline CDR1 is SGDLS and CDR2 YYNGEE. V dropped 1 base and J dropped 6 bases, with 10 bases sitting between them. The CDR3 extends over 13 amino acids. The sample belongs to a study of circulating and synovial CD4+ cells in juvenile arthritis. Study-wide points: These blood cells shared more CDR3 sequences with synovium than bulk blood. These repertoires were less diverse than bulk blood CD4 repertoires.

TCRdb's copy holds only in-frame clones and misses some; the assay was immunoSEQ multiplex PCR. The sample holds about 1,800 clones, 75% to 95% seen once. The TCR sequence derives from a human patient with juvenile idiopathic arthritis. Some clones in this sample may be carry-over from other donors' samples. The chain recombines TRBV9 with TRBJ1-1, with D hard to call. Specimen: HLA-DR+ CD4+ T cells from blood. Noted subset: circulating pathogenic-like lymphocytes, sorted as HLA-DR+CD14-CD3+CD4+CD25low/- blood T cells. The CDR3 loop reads CASSVYGGPEAFF. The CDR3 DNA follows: TGTGCCAGCAGCGTATACGGTGGGCCTGAAGCTTTCTTT.